The rows below give T cell receptor beta chains drawn from one sample of a study of cytomegalovirus exposure and HLA in healthy donors. This table comes from immunoSEQ multiplex PCR, and its TCRdb copy is limited to in-frame clones, with some not included. The data hold 65,000 to 100,000 clones, with roughly 83% observed a single time. Sequenced: PBMCs. All receptors come from a woman between 35 and 50 years old in good health and CMV-seropositive. The CDR3 runs from the conserved cysteine through the conserved F or W. D genes are given only for firm matches. Some rows have no size entry. The others give once, few or many, or a class for an expanded clone.

v_call,d_call,j_call,clone_size,cdr3_aa,cdr3_nt
TRBV11-2,-,TRBJ1-1,few,CASSPRQDLRGAFF,TGTGCCAGCAGCCCCCGACAGGACCTCAGGGGAGCTTTCTTT
TRBV30,-,TRBJ2-4,few,CAWSVRGLAKNIQYF,TGTGCCTGGAGTGTACGTGGACTAGCCAAAAACATTCAGTACTTC
TRBV9,-,TRBJ2-5,-,CASTHRGGPQETQYF,TGTGCCAGCACCCACCGTGGCGGCCCTCAAGAGACCCAGTACTTC
TRBV19,-,TRBJ2-7,-,CASSMLDGLSSYEQYF,TGTGCCAGTAGTATGCTCGACGGGTTAAGCTCCTACGAGCAGTACTTC
TRBV28,-,TRBJ1-5,-,CASSFRLFNQPQHF,TGTGCCAGCAGTTTTCGACTGTTCAATCAGCCCCAGCATTTT
TRBV7-2,-,TRBJ2-2,-,CASSPRLGAGTGELFF,TGTGCCAGCAGCCCGAGGCTGGGGGCAGGGACCGGGGAGCTGTTTTTT
TRBV6-5,-,TRBJ1-1,-,CASSYSSQTRTFF,TGTGCCAGCAGTTACTCGTCGCAGACTCGAACTTTCTTT
TRBV11-2,-,TRBJ2-1,-,CASSLLQTAGYEQFF,TGTGCCAGCAGCTTATTGCAGACCGCGGGGTATGAGCAGTTCTTC
TRBV29-1,-,TRBJ2-7,-,CSVVSDSSYEQYF,TGCAGCGTGGTCAGCGATAGCTCCTACGAGCAGTACTTC
TRBV27,-,TRBJ2-6,once,CASRSLSGANVLTF,TGTGCCTCGAGAAGTTTGTCTGGGGCCAACGTCCTGACTTTC